The clone carrying this T cell receptor (beta chain) was counted only a few times. Antigen unknown. TCRdb processed the 5' RACE reads anew with MiXCR; each CDR3 protein has one entry. Of 500,000 to 650,000 distinct CDR3 sequences in the sample, roughly a sixth were seen once. This sample is part of a study of T cells after yellow fever vaccination. Study findings and constraints: Clonotypes found in both CD4 and CD8 compartments made up a small share.

Trimming pared 3 bases from V and 1 base from J, leaving 16 bases between. The germline V gene encodes CDR1 MNHEY and CDR2 SVGAGI. This CDR3 region has 16 residues. This TCR derives from a man aged 18 to 29 who received the YFV17D yellow fever vaccine. The sequencing here drew on PBMCs, taken about 5 days after the first yellow fever vaccination. The J gene is TRBJ2-7, the V gene TRBV6-5; D not certain. CDR3 nucleotide sequence: TGTGCCAGCAGTTATCGGGTCCGAATCGGATCCTACGAGCAGTACTTC. Translating gives CASSYRVRIGSYEQYF.